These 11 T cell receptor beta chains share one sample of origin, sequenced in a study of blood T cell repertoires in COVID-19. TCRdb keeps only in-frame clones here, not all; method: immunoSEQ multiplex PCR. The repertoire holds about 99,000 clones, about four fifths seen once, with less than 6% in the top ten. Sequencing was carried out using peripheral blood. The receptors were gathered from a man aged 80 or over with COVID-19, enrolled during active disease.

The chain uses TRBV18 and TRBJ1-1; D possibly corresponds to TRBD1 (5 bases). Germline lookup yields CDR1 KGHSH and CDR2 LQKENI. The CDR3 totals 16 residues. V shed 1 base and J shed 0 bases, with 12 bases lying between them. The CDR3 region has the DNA TGTGCCAGCTCACCACGCACTGCGGGGGTGAACACTGAAGCTTTCTTT. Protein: CASSPRTAGVNTEAFF.

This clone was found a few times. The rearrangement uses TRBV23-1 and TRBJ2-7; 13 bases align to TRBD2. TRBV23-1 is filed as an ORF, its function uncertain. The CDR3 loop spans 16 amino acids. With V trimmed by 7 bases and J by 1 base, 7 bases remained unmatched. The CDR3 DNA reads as TGCGCCAGCAAAGGGACTAGCGGGAACCCTTCCTACGAGCAGTACTTC. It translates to CASKGTSGNPSYEQYF.

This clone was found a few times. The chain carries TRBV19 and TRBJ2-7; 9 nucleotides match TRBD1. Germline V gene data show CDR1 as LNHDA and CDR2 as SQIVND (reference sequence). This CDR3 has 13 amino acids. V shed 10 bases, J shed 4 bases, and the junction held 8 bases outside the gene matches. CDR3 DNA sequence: TGTGCCACCTCCGGGACAGGGAGGTACGAGCAGTACTTC. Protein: CATSGTGRYEQYF.

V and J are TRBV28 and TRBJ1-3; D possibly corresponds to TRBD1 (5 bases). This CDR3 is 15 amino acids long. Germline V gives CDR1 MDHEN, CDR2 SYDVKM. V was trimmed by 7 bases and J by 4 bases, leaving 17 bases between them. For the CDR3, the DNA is TGTGCCAGCAACGGCCGGGGGACGCGAGGAAACACCATATATTTT. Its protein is CASNGRGTRGNTIYF.

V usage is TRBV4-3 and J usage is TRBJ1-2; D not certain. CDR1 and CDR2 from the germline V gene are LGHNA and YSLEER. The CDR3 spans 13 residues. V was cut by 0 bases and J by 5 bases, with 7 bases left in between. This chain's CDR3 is CASSQDSQYGYTF. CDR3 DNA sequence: TGCGCCAGCAGCCAAGATTCACAGTATGGCTACACCTTC.

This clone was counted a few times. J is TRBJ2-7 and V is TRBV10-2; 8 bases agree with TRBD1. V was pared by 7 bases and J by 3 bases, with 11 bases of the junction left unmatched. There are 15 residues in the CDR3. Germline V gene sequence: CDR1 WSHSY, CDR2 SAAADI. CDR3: CASKNRATGVYEQYF. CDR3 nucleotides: TGCGCCAGCAAGAACCGGGCGACAGGGGTCTACGAGCAGTACTTC.

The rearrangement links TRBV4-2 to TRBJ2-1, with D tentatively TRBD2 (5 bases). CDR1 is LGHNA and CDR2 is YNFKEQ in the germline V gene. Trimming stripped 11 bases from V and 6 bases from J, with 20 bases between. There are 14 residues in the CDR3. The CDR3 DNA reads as TGTGCCTCTCAGCAGCCGGGGTCGACCAATGAGCAGTTCTTC. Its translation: CASQQPGSTNEQFF.

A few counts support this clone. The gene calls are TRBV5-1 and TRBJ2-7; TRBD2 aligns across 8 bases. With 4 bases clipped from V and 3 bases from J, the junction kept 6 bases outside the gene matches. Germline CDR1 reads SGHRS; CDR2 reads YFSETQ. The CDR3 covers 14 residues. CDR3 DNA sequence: TGCGCCAGCAGCCCGGCGGGGGGAAACTACGAGCAGTACTTC. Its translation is CASSPAGGNYEQYF.

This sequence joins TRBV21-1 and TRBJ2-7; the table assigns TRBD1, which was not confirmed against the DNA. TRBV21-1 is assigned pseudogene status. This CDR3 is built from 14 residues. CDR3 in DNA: TGTGCCAGCAGCAGCCGACAGTTCTCCTACGAGCAGTACTTC. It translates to CASSSRQFSYEQYF.

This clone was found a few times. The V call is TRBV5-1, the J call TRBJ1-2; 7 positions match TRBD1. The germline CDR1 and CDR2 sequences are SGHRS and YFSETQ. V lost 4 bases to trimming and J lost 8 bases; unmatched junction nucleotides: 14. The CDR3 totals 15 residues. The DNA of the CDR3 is TGCGCCAGCAGCCTGGGCGAGGGCAGGGGGAACGGCTACACCTTC. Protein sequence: CASSLGEGRGNGYTF.

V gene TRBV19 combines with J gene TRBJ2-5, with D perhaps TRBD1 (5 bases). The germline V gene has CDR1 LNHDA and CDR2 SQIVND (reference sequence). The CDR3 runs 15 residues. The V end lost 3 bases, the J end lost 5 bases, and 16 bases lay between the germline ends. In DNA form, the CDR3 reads TGTGCCAGTAGTATGAACGCACAGGTAGGGGAGACCCAGTACTTC. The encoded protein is CASSMNAQVGETQYF.